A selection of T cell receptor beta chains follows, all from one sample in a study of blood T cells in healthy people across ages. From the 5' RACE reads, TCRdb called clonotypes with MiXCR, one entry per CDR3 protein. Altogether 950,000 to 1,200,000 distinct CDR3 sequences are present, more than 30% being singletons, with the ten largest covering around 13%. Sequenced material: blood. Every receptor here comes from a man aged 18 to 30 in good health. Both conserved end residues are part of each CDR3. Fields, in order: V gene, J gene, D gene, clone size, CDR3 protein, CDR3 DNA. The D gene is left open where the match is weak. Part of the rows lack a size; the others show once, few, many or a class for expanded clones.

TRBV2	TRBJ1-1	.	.	CASRGAEAFF	TGTGCCAGCCGAGGGGCTGAAGCTTTCTTT
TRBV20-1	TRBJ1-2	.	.	CSARGPAGKYGYTF	TGCAGTGCTAGAGGGCCGGCAGGGAAATATGGCTACACCTTC
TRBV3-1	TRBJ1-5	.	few	CASSQDVAENQPQHF	TGTGCCAGCAGCCAAGATGTCGCGGAGAATCAGCCCCAGCATTTT
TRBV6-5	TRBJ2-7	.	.	CASSYYLSGGLNEQYF	TGTGCCAGCAGTTACTACCTAAGTGGAGGTTTGAACGAGCAGTACTTC
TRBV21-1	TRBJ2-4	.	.	CASSILPGVKNIQYF	TGTGCCAGCAGCATTCTCCCAGGGGTCAAAAACATTCAGTACTTC
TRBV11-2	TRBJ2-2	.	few	CASSLEQGAGELFF	TGTGCCAGCAGCTTAGAACAAGGGGCCGGGGAGCTGTTTTTT
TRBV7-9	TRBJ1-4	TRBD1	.	CASRGTGGKEKLFF	TGTGCCAGCAGGGGGACAGGGGGAAAGGAAAAACTGTTTTTT
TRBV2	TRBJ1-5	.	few	CASMRGSNQPQHF	TGTGCCAGCATGAGGGGAAGCAATCAGCCCCAGCATTTT
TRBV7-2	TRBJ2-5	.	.	CASTNLGTQYF	TGTGCCAGCACCAATCTGGGGACCCAGTACTTC
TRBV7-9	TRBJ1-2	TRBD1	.	CASSLLNSGGDYTF	TGTGCCAGCAGCTTATTAAATTCAGGGGGTGACTACACCTTC
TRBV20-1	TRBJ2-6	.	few	CSARAGGFGANVLTF	TGCAGTGCTAGAGCTGGGGGCTTTGGGGCCAACGTCCTGACTTTC
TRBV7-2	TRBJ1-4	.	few	CASSLDLGSEKLFF	TGTGCCAGCAGCTTAGACTTGGGTTCGGAAAAACTGTTTTTT
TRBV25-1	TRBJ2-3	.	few	CASSTSYRDTQYF	TGTGCCAGCAGTACGTCTTACCGGGATACGCAGTATTTT
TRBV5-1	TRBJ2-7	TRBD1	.	CASSWGTGEFEQYF	TGCGCCAGCAGCTGGGGAACAGGGGAATTCGAGCAGTACTTC
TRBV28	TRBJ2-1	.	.	CASSFPEYNEQFF	TGTGCCAGCAGTTTTCCGGAATACAATGAGCAGTTCTTC
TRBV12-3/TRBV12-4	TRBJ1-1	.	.	CASSPRTEGEAFF	TGTGCCAGCAGTCCTCGGACAGAAGGGGAAGCTTTCTTT
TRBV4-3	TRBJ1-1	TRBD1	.	CASSQEQGGTEAFF	TGCGCCAGCAGCCAGGAACAGGGGGGCACTGAAGCTTTCTTT
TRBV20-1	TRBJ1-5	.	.	CSAFIHSNQPQHF	TGCAGTGCGTTCATCCATAGCAATCAGCCCCAGCATTTT
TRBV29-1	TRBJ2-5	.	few	CSVEDLGTKETQYF	TGCAGCGTTGAAGATCTGGGGACAAAAGAGACCCAGTACTTC
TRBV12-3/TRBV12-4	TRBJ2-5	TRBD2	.	CASSLGLAGTETQYF	TGTGCCAGCAGTTTAGGCCTAGCGGGGACGGAGACCCAGTACTTC
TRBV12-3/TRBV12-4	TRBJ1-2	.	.	CASSWAGRNYGYTF	TGTGCCAGCAGTTGGGCAGGGAGAAACTATGGCTACACCTTC
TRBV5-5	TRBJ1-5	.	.	CAGSLGGSFIQPQHF	TGTGCCGGCAGCTTGGGAGGTTCTTTTATTCAGCCCCAGCATTTT
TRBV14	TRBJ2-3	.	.	CASSHGGRPTDTQYF	TGTGCCAGCAGCCACGGGGGCCGACCCACAGATACGCAGTATTTT
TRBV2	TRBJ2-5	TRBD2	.	CASRGLGETQYF	TGTGCCAGCAGAGGACTAGGCGAGACCCAGTACTTC
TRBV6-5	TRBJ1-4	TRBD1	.	CASSYSPSTGAGEKLFF	TGTGCCAGCAGTTACTCGCCGTCGACAGGGGCGGGGGAAAAACTGTTTTTT
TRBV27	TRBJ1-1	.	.	CASSPSRDTEAFF	TGTGCCAGCAGTCCATCACGGGACACTGAAGCTTTCTTT
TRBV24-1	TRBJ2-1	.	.	CATSDARAAYNEQFF	TGTGCCACCAGTGATGCCCGGGCGGCCTACAATGAGCAGTTCTTC
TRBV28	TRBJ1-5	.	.	CASSLKPGRLYSNQPQHF	TGTGCCAGCAGTCTAAAACCCGGACGGCTATATAGCAATCAGCCCCAGCATTTT
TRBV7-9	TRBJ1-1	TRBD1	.	CASSPPTGPGTEAFF	TGTGCCAGCAGCCCGCCGACAGGGCCGGGCACTGAAGCTTTCTTT
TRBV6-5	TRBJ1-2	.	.	CASSYNPDNYGYTF	TGTGCCAGCAGTTACAATCCAGATAACTATGGCTACACCTTC
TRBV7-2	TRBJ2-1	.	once	CASSLGAGSIEQFF	TGTGCCAGCAGCTTAGGGGCAGGGAGCATTGAGCAGTTCTTC
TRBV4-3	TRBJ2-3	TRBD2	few	CASSPGTSGSSTDTQYF	TGCGCCAGCAGCCCGGGGACTAGCGGATCCTCCACAGATACGCAGTATTTT
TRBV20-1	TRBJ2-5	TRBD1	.	CSARYRGTQETQYF	TGCAGTGCTAGGTACAGGGGAACCCAAGAGACCCAGTACTTC
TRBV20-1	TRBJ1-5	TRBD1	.	CSVSGQGAIGNQPQHF	TGCAGTGTCTCGGGACAGGGGGCTATTGGCAATCAGCCCCAGCATTTT
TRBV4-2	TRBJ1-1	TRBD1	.	CASSPDRGRERTEAFF	TGTGCCAGCAGTCCGGACAGGGGAAGAGAAAGGACTGAAGCTTTCTTT
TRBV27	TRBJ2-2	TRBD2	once	CASQILGTSLAGELFF	TGTGCCAGCCAAATCCTCGGGACTAGCCTGGCCGGGGAGCTGTTTTTT
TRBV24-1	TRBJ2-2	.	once	CATSGQGQLNEVDTGELFF	TGTGCCACCAGTGGTCAGGGCCAACTAAATGAAGTGGACACCGGGGAGCTGTTTTTT